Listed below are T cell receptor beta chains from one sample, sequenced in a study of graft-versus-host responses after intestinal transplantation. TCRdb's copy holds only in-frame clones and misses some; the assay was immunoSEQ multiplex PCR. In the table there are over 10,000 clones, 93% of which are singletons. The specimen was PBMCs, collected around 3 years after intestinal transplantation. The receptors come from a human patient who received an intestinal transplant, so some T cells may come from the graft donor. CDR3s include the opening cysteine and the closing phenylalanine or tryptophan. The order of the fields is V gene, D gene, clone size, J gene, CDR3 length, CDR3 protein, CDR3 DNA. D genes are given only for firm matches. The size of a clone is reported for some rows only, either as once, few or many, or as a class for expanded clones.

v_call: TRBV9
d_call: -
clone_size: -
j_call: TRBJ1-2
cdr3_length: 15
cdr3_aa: CASSSTPGGSYGYTF
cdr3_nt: TGTGCCAGCAGCTCGACCCCCGGGGGGAGCTATGGCTACACCTTC

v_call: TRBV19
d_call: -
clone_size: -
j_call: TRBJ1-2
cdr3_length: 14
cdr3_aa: CASSIGWRGSGYTF
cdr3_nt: TGTGCCAGTAGTATAGGTTGGAGGGGAAGTGGCTACACCTTC

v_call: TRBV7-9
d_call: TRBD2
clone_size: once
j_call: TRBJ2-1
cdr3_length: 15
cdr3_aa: CASSSGAGGPNEQFF
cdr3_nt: TGTGCCAGCAGCTCGGGAGCGGGGGGGCCCAATGAGCAGTTCTTC

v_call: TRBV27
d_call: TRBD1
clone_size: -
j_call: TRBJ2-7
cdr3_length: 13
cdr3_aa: CALRGDRVYEQYF
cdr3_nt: TGTGCCCTCAGGGGGGACAGGGTCTACGAGCAGTACTTC

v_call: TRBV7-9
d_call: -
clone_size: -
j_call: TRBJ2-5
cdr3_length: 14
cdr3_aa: CASSLEGRQETQYF
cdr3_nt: TGTGCCAGCAGCTTAGAAGGACGACAAGAGACCCAGTACTTC

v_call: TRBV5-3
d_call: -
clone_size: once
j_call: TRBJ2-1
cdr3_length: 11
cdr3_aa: CASSRTGEQFF
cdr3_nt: TGTGCCAGCAGTCGAACAGGGGAGCAGTTCTTC

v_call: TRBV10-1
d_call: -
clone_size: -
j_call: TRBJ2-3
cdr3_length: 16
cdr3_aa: CASSERHFVGTDTQYF
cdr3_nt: TGCGCCAGCAGTGAGCGACATTTTGTGGGCACAGATACGCAGTATTTT

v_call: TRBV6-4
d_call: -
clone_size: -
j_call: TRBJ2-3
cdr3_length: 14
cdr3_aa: CASSDGGGADTQYF
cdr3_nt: TGTGCCAGCAGTGACGGCGGGGGCGCAGATACGCAGTATTTT

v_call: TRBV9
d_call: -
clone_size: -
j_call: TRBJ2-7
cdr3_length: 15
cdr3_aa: CASSVSEGPTYEQYF
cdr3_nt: TGTGCCAGCAGCGTATCGGAGGGCCCCACCTACGAGCAGTACTTC

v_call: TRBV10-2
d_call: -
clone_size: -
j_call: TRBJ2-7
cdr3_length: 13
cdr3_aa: CASTPTYSYEQYF
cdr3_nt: TGCGCCAGCACCCCCACCTACTCCTACGAGCAGTACTTC

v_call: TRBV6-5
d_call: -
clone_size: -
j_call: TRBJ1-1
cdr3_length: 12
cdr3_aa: CASSRVSTEAFF
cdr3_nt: TGTGCCAGCAGTCGTGTAAGCACTGAAGCTTTCTTT

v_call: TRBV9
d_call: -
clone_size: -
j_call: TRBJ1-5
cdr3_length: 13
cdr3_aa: CASSEGENQPQHF
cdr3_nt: TGTGCCAGCAGCGAGGGTGAAAATCAGCCCCAGCATTTT

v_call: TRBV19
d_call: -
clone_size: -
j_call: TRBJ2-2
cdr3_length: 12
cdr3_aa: CALGANTGELFF
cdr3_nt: TGTGCCCTGGGGGCCAACACCGGGGAGCTGTTTTTT

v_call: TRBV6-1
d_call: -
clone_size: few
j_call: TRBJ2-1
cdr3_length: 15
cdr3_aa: CASSDDGSSYNEQFF
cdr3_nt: TGTGCCAGCAGTGACGACGGTTCCTCCTACAATGAGCAGTTCTTC

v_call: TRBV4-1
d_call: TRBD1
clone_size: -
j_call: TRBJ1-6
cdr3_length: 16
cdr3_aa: CASSQAGQDYNSPLHF
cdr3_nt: TGCGCCAGCAGCCAAGCGGGACAGGACTATAATTCACCCCTCCACTTT

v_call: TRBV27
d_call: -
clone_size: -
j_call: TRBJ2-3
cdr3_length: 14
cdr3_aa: CASSLGLGTDTQYF
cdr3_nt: TGTGCCAGCAGTTTAGGGCTAGGTACAGATACGCAGTATTTT

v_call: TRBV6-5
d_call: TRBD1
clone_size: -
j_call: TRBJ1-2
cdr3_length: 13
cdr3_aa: CASSSGQRSGYTF
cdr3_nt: TGTGCCAGCAGCTCGGGACAGCGATCTGGCTACACCTTC

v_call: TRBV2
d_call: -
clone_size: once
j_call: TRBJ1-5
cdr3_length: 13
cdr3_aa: CASRPGSNQPQHF
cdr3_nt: TGTGCCAGCCGTCCCGGGAGCAATCAGCCCCAGCATTTT

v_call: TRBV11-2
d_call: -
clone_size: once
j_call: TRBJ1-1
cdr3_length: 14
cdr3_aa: CASSSGGGGTEAFF
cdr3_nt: TGTGCCAGCAGCTCCGGGGGCGGTGGCACTGAAGCTTTCTTT

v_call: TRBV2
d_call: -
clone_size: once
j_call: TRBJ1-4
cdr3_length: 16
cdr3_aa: CASNQKVRTSNEKLFF
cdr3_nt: TGTGCCAGCAACCAAAAGGTCCGGACATCTAATGAAAAACTGTTTTTT

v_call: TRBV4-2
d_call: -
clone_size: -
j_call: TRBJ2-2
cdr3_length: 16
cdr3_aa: CASSQDYNGGDGELFF
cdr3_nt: TGTGCCAGCAGCCAAGATTATAACGGGGGCGACGGGGAGCTGTTTTTT

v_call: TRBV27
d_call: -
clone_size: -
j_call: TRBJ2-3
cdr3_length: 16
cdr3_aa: CASSFLAELSTDTQYF
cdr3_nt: TGTGCCAGCAGTTTCTTAGCCGAATTAAGCACAGATACGCAGTATTTT

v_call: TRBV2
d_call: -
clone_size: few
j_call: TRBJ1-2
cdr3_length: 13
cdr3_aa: CASSDEWNYGYTF
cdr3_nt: TGTGCCAGCAGTGATGAGTGGAACTATGGCTACACCTTC

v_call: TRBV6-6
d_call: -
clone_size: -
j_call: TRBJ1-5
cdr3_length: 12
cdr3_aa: CASGQPNQPQHF
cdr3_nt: TGTGCCAGCGGACAGCCCAATCAGCCCCAGCATTTT

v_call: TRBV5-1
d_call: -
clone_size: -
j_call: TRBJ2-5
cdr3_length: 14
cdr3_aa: CATRLGISQETQYF
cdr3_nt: TGCGCCACCAGGTTGGGGATTTCGCAAGAGACCCAGTACTTC

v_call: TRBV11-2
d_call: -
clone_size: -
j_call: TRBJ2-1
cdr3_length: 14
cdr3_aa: CASSLAHLDNEQFF
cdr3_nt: TGTGCCAGCAGCTTAGCCCACCTAGACAATGAGCAGTTCTTC

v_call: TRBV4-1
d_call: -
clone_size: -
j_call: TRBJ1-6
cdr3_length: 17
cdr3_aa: CASSQAPDSSYNSPLHF
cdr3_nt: TGCGCCAGCAGCCAAGCCCCCGACAGCTCCTATAATTCACCCCTCCACTTT

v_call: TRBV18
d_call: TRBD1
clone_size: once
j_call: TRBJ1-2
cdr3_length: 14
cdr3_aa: CASSPRQGDYGYTF
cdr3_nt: TGTGCCAGCTCACCCCGACAGGGGGACTATGGCTACACCTTC

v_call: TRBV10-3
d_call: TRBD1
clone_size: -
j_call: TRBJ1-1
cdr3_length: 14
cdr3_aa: CAGGTGGLGTEAFF
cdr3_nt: TGTGCCGGCGGGACAGGTGGTCTAGGGACTGAAGCTTTCTTT

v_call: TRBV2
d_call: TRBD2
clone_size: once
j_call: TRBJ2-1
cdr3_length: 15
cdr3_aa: CASTEGRTSNNEQFF
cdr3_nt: TGTGCCAGCACCGAGGGCCGGACTAGCAACAATGAGCAGTTCTTC

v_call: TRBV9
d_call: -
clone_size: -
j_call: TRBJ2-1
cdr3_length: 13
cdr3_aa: CASSVEGMDEQFF
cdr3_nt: TGTGCCAGCAGCGTTGAGGGGATGGATGAGCAGTTCTTC

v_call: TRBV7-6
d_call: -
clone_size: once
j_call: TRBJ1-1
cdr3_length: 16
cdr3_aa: CASSPGPQGKNTEAFF
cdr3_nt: TGTGCCAGCAGCCCCGGCCCGCAAGGAAAGAACACTGAAGCTTTCTTT

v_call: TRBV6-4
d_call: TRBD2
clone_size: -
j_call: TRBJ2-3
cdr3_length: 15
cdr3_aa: CASSSTSGGADTQYF
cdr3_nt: TGTGCCAGCAGCTCGACTAGCGGGGGGGCAGATACGCAGTATTTT

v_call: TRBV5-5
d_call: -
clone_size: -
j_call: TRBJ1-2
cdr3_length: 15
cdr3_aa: CASSLPPGVLYGYTF
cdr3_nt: TGTGCCAGCAGCCTTCCCCCGGGGGTACTCTATGGCTACACCTTC

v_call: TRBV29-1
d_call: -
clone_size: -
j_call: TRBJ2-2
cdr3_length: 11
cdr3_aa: CSALGTGELFF
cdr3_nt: TGCAGCGCCCTGGGCACCGGGGAGCTGTTTTTT

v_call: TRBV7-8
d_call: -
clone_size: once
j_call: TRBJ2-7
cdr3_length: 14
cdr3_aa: CASSLAGANYEQYF
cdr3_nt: TGTGCCAGCAGCTTAGCGGGCGCAAACTACGAGCAGTACTTC

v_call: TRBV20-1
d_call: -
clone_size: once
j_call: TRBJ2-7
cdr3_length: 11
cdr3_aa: CSAGTAYEQYF
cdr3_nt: TGCAGTGCCGGGACGGCCTACGAGCAGTACTTC

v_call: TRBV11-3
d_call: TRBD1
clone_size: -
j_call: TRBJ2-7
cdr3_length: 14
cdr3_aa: CASSPGQGGYEQYF
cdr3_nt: TGTGCCAGCAGCCCTGGACAGGGTGGCTACGAGCAGTACTTC

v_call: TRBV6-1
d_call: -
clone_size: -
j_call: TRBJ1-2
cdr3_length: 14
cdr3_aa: CASSERGHIYGYTF
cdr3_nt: TGTGCCAGCAGTGAACGGGGACATATCTATGGCTACACCTTC

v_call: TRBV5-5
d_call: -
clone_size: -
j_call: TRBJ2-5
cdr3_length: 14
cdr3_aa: CASSLGGLQETQYF
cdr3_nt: TGTGCCAGCAGCTTGGGGGGGCTCCAAGAGACCCAGTACTTC

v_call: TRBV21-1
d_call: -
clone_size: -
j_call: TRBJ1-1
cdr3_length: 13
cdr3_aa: CASSHNGNTEAFF
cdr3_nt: TGTGCCAGCAGCCATAACGGGAACACTGAAGCTTTCTTT

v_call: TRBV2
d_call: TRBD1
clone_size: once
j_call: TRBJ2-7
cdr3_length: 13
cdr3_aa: CASTGQGMIQQYF
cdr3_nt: TGTGCCAGCACCGGACAGGGGATGATCCAGCAGTACTTC

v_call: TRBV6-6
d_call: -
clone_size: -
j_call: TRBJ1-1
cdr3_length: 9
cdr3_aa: CAAGTSGFF
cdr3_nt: TGTGCCGCAGGGACAAGTGGTTTCTTT

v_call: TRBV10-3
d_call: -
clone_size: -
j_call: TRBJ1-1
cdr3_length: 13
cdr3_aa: CAISLGLNTEAFF
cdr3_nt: TGTGCCATCAGTTTAGGGCTGAACACTGAAGCTTTCTTT

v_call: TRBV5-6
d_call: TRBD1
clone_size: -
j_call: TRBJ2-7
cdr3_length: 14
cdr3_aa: CASSFGTGAYEQYF
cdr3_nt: TGTGCCAGCAGCTTTGGGACAGGGGCCTACGAGCAGTACTTC

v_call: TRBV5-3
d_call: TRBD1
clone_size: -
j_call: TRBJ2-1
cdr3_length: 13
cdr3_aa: CARRGTGDNEQFF
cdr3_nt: TGTGCCAGAAGGGGGACAGGGGATAATGAGCAGTTCTTC

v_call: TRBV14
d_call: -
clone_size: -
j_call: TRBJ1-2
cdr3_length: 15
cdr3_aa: CASSRRTGQSYGYTF
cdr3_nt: TGTGCCAGCAGCCGAAGGACCGGACAGAGCTATGGCTACACCTTC

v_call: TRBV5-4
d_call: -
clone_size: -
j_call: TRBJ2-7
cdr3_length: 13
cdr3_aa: CASSPGASYEQYF
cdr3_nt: TGTGCCAGCAGCCCCGGGGCCTCCTACGAGCAGTACTTC

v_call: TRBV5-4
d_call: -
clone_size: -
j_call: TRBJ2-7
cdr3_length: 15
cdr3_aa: CASSFLGMGAYEQYF
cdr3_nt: TGTGCCAGCAGCTTCTTGGGCATGGGGGCCTACGAGCAGTACTTC

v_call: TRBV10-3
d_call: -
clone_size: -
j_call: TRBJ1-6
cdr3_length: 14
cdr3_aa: CAISGGGYNSPLHF
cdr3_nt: TGTGCCATCAGTGGGGGGGGCTATAATTCACCCCTCCACTTT

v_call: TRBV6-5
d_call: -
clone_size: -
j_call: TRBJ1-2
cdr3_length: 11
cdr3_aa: CAIGSGDGYTF
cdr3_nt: TGTGCCATCGGGTCGGGGGACGGCTACACCTTC

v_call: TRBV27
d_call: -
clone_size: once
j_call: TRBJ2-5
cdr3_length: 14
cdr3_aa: CASSLSWGLETQYF
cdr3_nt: TGTGCCAGCAGTTTATCGTGGGGCCTAGAGACCCAGTACTTC

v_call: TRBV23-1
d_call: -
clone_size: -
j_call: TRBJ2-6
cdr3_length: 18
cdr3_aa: CASSGEGLQQSRANVLTF
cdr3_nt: TGCGCCAGCAGTGGCGAGGGGCTACAACAAAGTCGGGCCAACGTCCTGACTTTC

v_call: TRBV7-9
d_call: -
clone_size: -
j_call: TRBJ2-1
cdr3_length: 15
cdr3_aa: CASSHRESSYNEQFF
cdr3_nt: TGTGCCAGCAGCCACAGGGAGAGCTCCTACAATGAGCAGTTCTTC

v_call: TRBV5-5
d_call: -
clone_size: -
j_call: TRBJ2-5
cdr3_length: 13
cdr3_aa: CASSLDFEETQYF
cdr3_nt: TGTGCCAGCAGCTTGGACTTTGAAGAGACCCAGTACTTC